The next 5 T cell receptor beta chains were all read from a single sample in a study of metastatic and nonmetastatic thyroid tumors (dated by TCRdb to 2019 to 2021). The library came from PCR. Sequencing was performed on an Illumina HiSeq 4000. TCRdb reworked the public reads: Q25 trimming with fastp, MiXCR clone assembly, productive beta chains retained. The sample table holds approximately 90,000 clones, of which over 8.5% were seen once. The ten largest clones represent roughly 10% of the sample. No treatment had been received by any patient before thyroid surgery. Sequencing used blood. The receptors derive from a female donor with papillary thyroid cancer or a benign thyroid nodule (not recorded which). Some clones in this sample may be carry-over from other donors' samples.

This clone was counted ten times or more. V usage is TRBV12-3 or TRBV12-4 and J usage is TRBJ1-1, with D uncertain. CDR3 length equals 12 residues. V was clipped by 6 bases and J by 7 bases, with 12 bases between them. The CDR3 bases are TGTGCCAGCAGCCGAACGGGAGGTGAAGCTTTCTTT. It codes for CASSRTGGEAFF.

This clone was detected ten times or more. The chain carries TRBV9 and TRBJ2-2; D might be TRBD1 or TRBD2, each matching 6 bases. Trimming removed 3 bases from V and 5 bases from J, with 11 bases in between. This CDR3 is built from 14 residues. Per germline, CDR1 SGDLS and CDR2 YYNGEE. CDR3 coding DNA: TGTGCCAGCAGCGAGGGGGGAGGAACCGGGGAGCTGTTTTTT. This codes for CASSEGGGTGELFF.

This clone has ten or more counts. This sequence joins TRBV15 and TRBJ2-7, with 8 bases matching TRBD1. In germline, CDR1 is LNHNV, CDR2 YYDKDF (reference sequence). V shed 1 base and J 3 bases; nucleotides not matched to a gene: 5. The CDR3 is 15 amino acids. CDR3 region: CATSRGQGAYYEQYF. Written as DNA, the CDR3 is TGTGCCACCAGCAGAGGCCAGGGGGCTTACTACGAGCAGTACTTC.

At least ten counts were recorded for this clone. V usage is TRBV6-1 and J usage is TRBJ2-7, with 9 bases matching TRBD1. CDR1 and CDR2 from the germline V gene are MNHNS and SASEGT. V gave up 5 bases and J gave up 5 bases; unmatched junction bases: 7. This CDR3 contains 14 residues. CDR3 residues: CASSPRTGDNEQYF. For the CDR3, the DNA is TGTGCCAGCAGTCCCCGGACAGGGGACAACGAGCAGTACTTC.

This chain joins TRBV30 and TRBJ1-2, with D tentatively TRBD1 (6 bases). This CDR3 comprises 14 residues. V was pared by 6 bases and J by 5 bases, with 19 bases between. CDR1 and CDR2 (germline): GTSNPN, SVGIG (reference sequence). The CDR3 spells CACHRPRDKYGYTF. The DNA of the CDR3 is TGTGCCTGCCACAGACCCCGGGACAAATATGGCTACACCTTC.